The T cell receptor beta chain described here comes from a study of cytomegalovirus exposure and HLA in healthy donors. About the study: In a later analysis, it was reported that the 110 or so validation repertoires had been produced on the same platform as the 600 to 850 repertoires belonging to the first cohort. Study-wide results and limits: Cytomegalovirus association was assigned to about 180 TCR beta chains.

TCRdb keeps only in-frame clones here, not all; method: immunoSEQ multiplex PCR. This sample yields some 170,000 clones, of which about 82% are seen a single time; about 2.1% belongs to the top ten. The donors were members of the roughly 120-subject validation cohort (separate from the approximately 730-subject first cohort). The length of the CDR3 is 15 residues. Trimming at V came to 2 bases and at J to 7 bases, leaving 10 bases not matched to a gene. Germline V gives CDR1 PRHDT, CDR2 FYEKMQ (reference sequence). With regard to this clone: Antigen specificity is unknown.

The clonotype originates from a man under 40 in good health and CMV-seropositive. What was sequenced was PBMCs. The gene calls are TRBV13 and TRBJ2-7; 8 nucleotides agree with TRBD2. In DNA, the CDR3 is TGTGCCAGCAGCTTACCGGGAGGGGGATTTCGGGAGCAGTACTTC. It is translated as CASSLPGGGFREQYF.